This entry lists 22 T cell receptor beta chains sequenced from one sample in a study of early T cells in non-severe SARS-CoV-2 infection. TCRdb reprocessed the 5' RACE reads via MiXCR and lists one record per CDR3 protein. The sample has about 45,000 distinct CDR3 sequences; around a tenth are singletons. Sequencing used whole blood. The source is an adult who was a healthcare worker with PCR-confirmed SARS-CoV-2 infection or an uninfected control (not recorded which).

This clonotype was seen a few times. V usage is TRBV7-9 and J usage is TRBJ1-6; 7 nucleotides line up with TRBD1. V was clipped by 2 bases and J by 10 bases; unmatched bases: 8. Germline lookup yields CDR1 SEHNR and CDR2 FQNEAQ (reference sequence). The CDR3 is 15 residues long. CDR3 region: CASSLSDRVGSPLHF. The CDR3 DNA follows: TGTGCCAGCAGCTTATCAGACAGGGTCGGATCACCCCTCCACTTT.

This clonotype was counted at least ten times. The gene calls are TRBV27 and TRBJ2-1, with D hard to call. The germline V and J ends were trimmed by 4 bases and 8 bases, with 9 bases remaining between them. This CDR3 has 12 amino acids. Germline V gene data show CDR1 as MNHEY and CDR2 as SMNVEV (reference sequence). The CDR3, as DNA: TGTGCCAGCAGTTCCGGTTTACATGAGCAGTTCTTC. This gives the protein CASSSGLHEQFF.

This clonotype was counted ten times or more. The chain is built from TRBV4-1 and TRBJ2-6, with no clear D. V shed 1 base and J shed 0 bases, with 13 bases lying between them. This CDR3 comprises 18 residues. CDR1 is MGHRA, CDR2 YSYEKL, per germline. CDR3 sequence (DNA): TGCGCCAGCAGCCAAGGTCGGGCAGATCTCTCTGGGGCCAACGTCCTGACTTTC. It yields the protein CASSQGRADLSGANVLTF.

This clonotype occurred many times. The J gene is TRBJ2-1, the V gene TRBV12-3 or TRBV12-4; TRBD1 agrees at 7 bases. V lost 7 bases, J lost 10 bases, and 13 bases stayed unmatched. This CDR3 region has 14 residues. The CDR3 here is CASIDDRVSPEQFF. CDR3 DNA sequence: TGTGCCAGCATCGATGACAGGGTGAGTCCGGAGCAGTTCTTC.

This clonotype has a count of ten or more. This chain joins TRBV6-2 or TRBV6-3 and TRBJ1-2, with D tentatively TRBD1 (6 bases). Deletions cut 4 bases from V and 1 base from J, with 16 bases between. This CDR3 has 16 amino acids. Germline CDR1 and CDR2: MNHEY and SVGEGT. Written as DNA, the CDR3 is TGTGCCAGCAGTTGGGGGCGGAAGAAGCTTAACTATGGCTACACCTTC. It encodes CASSWGRKKLNYGYTF.

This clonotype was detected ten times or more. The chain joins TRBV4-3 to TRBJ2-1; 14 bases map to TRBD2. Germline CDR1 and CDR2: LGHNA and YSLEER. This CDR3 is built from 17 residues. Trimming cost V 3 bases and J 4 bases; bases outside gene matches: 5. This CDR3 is CASSQTSGRATYNEQFF. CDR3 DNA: TGCGCCAGCAGCCAGACTAGCGGGAGGGCCACTTACAATGAGCAGTTCTTC.

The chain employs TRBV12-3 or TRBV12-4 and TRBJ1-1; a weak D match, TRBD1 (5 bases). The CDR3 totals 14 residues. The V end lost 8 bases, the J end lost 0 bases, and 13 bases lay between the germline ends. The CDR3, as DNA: TGTGCCAGCTGGCAGGGCAAGATGAACACTGAAGCTTTCTTT. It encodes CASWQGKMNTEAFF.

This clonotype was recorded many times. The CDR3 region has the DNA TGTGCCAGCAGTTACTCGGCAGGGTATAATCAGCCCCAGCATTTT. Encoded protein: CASSYSAGYNQPQHF. The gene calls are TRBV6-5 and TRBJ1-5; a possible D gene is TRBD1 (5 bases). With 0 bases removed from V and 4 bases from J, the gap between germline ends came to 10 bases. The V gene's germline CDR1 is MNHEY and CDR2 SVGAGI. The CDR3 covers 15 residues.

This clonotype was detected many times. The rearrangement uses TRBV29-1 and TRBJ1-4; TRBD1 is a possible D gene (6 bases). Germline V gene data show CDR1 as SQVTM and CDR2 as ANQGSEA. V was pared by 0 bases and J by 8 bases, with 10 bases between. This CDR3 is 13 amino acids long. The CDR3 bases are TGCAGCGTTGAAGACTACAGGGAGGAAAAACTGTTTTTT. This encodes CSVEDYREEKLFF.

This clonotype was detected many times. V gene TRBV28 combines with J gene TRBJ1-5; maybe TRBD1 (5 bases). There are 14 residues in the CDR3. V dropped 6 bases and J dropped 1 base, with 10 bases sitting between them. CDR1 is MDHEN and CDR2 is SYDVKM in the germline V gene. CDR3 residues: CASSEWDSNQPQHF. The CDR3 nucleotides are TGTGCCAGCAGCGAGTGGGACAGCAATCAGCCCCAGCATTTT.

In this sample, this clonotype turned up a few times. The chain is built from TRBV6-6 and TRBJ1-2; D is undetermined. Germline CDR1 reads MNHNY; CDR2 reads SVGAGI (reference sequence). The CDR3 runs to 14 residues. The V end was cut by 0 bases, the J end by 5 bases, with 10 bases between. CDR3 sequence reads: CASSYSNSDYGYTF. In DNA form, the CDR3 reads TGTGCCAGCAGTTACTCGAACAGCGATTATGGCTACACCTTC.

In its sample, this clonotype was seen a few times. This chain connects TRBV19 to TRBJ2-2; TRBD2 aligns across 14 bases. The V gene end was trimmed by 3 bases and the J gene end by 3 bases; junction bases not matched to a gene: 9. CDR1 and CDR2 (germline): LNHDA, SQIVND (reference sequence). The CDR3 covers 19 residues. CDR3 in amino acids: CASSIVGLAGGPDTGELFF. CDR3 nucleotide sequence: TGTGCCAGTAGTATCGTAGGACTAGCGGGAGGCCCCGACACCGGGGAGCTGTTTTTT.

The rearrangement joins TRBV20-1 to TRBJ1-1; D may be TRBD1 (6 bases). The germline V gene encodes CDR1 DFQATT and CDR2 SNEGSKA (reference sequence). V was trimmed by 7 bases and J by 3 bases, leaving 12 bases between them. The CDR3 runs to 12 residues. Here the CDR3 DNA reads TGCAGTGTTGGCAGGGGCGACACTGAAGCTTTCTTT. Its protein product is CSVGRGDTEAFF.

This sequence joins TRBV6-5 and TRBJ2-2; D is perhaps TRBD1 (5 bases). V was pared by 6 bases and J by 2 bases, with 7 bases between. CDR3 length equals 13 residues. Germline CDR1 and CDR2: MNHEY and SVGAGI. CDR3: CASRGVNTGELFF. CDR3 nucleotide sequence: TGTGCCAGCAGAGGGGTTAACACCGGGGAGCTGTTTTTT.

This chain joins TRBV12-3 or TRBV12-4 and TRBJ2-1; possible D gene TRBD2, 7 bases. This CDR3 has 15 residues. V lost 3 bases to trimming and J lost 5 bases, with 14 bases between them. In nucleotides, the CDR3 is TGTGCCAGCAGTTTGGGGGGGGCAGGAAACAATGAGCAGTTCTTC. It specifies CASSLGGAGNNEQFF.

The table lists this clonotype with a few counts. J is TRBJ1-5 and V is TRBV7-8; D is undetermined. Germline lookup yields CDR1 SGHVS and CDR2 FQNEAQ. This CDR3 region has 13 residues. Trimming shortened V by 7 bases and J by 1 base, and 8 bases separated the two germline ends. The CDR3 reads CASNLDSNQPQHF. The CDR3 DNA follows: TGTGCCAGCAACCTGGACAGCAATCAGCCCCAGCATTTT.

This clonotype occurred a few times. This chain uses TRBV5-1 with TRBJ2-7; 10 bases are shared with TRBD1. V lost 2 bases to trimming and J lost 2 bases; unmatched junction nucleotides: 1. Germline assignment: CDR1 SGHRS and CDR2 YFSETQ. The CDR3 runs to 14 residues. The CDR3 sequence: CASSLGQGAYEQYF. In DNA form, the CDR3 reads TGCGCCAGCAGCTTAGGACAGGGGGCCTACGAGCAGTACTTC.

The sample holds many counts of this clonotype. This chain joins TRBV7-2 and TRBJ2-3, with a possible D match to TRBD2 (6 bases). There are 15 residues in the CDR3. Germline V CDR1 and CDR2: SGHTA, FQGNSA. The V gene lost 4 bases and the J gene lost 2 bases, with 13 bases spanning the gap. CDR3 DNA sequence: TGTGCCAGCAGCTCGGGGGTGGCGCTCACAGATACGCAGTATTTT. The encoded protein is CASSSGVALTDTQYF. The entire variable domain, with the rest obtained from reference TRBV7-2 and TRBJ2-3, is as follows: GAGVSQSPSNKVTEKGKDVELRCDPISGHTALYWYRQSLGQGLEFLIYFQGNSAPDKSGLPSDRFSAERTGGSVSTLTIQRTQQEDSAVYLCASSSGVALTDTQYFGPGTRLTVL.

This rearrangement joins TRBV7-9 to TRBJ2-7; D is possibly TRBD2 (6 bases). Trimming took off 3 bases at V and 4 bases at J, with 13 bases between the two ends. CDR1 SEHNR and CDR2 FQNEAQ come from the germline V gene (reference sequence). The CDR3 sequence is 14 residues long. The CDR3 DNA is TGTGCCAGCAGCTTTCGGGAGTCGAGGTACGAGCAGTACTTC. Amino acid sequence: CASSFRESRYEQYF.

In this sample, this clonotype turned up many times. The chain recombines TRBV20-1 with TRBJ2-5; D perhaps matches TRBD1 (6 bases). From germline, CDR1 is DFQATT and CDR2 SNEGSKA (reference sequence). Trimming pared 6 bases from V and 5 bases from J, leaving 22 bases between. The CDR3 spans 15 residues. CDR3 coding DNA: TGCAGTGCCCCCGGGACACGAAAAAAGGGCGAGACCCAGTACTTC. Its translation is CSAPGTRKKGETQYF.

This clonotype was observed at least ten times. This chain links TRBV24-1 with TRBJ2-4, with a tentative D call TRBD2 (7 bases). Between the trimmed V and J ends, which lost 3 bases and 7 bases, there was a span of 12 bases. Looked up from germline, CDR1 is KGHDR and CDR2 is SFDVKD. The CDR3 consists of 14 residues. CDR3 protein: CATSDRGRGNIQYF. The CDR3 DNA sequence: TGTGCCACCAGTGATAGAGGGAGGGGGAACATTCAGTACTTC.

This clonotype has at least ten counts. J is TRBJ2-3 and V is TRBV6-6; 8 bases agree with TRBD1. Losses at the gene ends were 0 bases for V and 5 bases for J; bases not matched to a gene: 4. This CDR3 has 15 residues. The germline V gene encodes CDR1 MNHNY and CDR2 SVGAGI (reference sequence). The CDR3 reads CASSYSNRGEDTQYF. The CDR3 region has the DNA TGTGCCAGCAGTTACTCGAACAGGGGGGAAGATACGCAGTATTTT.